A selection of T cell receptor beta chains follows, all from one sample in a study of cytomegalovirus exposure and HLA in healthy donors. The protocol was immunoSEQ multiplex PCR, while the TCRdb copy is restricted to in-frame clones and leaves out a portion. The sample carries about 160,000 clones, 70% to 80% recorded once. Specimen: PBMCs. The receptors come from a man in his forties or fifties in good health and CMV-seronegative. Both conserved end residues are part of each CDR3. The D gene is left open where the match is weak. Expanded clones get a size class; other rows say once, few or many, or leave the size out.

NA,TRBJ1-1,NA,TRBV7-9,TGTGCCAGCAGGCTCGGCGCGACTGGGACTGAAGCTTTCTTT,CASRLGATGTEAFF
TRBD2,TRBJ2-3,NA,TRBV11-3,TGTGCCAGCAGCGCGGGACTAGCGGCTAGCACAGATACGCAGTATTTT,CASSAGLAASTDTQYF
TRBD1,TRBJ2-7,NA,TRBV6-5,TGTGCCAGCGGACAGGGAACCGAGCAGTACTTC,CASGQGTEQYF
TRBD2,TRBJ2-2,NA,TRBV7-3,TGTGCCAGCAGCTTAGCGGGGGGCCGTTCCGGGGAGCTGTTTTTT,CASSLAGGRSGELFF
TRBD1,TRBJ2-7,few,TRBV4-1,TGCGCCAGCAGCCAACCTTACAGGGGAGCGGAGCAGTACTTC,CASSQPYRGAEQYF
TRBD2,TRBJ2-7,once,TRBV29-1,TGCAGCGTTCGGGGGGTTGGGTTCCACGAGCAGTACTTC,CSVRGVGFHEQYF
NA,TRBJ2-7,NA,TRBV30,TGTGCCTGGAGGACAGAGCGCTACGAGCAGTACTTC,CAWRTERYEQYF
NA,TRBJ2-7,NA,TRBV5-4,TGTGCCAGCAGCTTCCCGGACGGGACAATCTTCGAGCAGTACTTC,CASSFPDGTIFEQYF
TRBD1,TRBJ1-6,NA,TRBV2,TGTGCCAGCAGTGGGGGGACAGGGCTTTCACCCCTCCACTTT,CASSGGTGLSPLHF
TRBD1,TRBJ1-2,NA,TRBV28,TGTGCCAGCAGAAGACAGGGGAGAAACTATGGCTACACCTTC,CASRRQGRNYGYTF
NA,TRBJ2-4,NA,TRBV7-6,TGTGCCAGCAGCTTAGGGGCTAGCGAAAACATTCAGTACTTC,CASSLGASENIQYF
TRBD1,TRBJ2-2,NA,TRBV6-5,TGTGCCAGCAGTCCGGGGACAGGCGAAACCGGGGAGCTGTTTTTT,CASSPGTGETGELFF
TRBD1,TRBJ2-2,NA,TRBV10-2,TGCGCCAGCAACGTTGACAGGGTTTCCGGGGAGCTGTTTTTT,CASNVDRVSGELFF
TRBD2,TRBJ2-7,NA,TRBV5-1,TGCGCCAGCAGCTTGGATCAAGCGGGGGGATCCTACGAGCAGTACTTC,CASSLDQAGGSYEQYF
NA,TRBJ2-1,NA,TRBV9,TGTGCCAGCGGTGGAGGGGGGGGTAGTTACAATGAGCAGTTCTTC,CASGGGGGSYNEQFF
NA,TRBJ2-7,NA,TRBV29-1,TGCAGCGTTGTGAGGGGCGGGGACGAGCAGTACTTC,CSVVRGGDEQYF
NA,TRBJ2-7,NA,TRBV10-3,TGTGCCATCAGAGGGGATTCCTACGAGCAGTACTTC,CAIRGDSYEQYF
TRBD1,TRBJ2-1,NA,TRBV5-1,TGCGCCAGCAGCTACTGGGACAGAGTCAATGAGCAGTTCTTC,CASSYWDRVNEQFF
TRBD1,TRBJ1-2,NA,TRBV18,TGTGCCAGCTCAAATGGCAGGGGGTTAATCTATGGCTACACCTTC,CASSNGRGLIYGYTF
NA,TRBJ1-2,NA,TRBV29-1,TGCAGCGCCGCCACAGCCCGCTATGGCTACACCTTC,CSAATARYGYTF
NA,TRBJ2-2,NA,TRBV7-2,TGTGCCAGCAGCTTTAGGACAGCGAACACCGGGGAGCTGTTTTTT,CASSFRTANTGELFF
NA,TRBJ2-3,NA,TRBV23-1,TGCGCCAGCAGTCAATCTTTGGCAGGCAACACAGATACGCAGTATTTT,CASSQSLAGNTDTQYF
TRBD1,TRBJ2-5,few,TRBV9,TGTGCCAGCAGCTCAAACAGGGGTCAGCAGTACTTC,CASSSNRGQQYF
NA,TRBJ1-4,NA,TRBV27,TGTGCCAGCAGTTTAACCCAGACAGCAACTAATGAAAAACTGTTTTTT,CASSLTQTATNEKLFF
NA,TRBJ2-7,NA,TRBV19,TGTGCCAGTATGGGGCGTTACGAGCAGTACTTC,CASMGRYEQYF
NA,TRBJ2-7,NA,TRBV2,TGTGCCAGCAAAGTGAGACTGATGGTCTACGAGCAGTACTTC,CASKVRLMVYEQYF
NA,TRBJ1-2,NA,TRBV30,TGTGCCTGGAACGGGGGGCGGAGGGAGTACTATGGCTACACCTTC,CAWNGGRREYYGYTF
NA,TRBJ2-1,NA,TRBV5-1,TGCGCCAGCAGCTTGATGGGGGGATCAATTAAAGAGCAGTTCTTC,CASSLMGGSIKEQFF
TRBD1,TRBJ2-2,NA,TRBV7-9,TGTGCCAGCAGCCACATGAGGGTAGGGGGCGCCGGGGAGCTGTTTTTT,CASSHMRVGGAGELFF
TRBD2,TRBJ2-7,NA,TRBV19,TGTGCCAGTAGTCCGGGATCGGGGGGAGCCTACGAGCAGTACTTC,CASSPGSGGAYEQYF
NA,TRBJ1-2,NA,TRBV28,TGTGCCAGCAGTTTAGGAGGGGGGGCCTCTAACTATGGCTACACCTTC,CASSLGGGASNYGYTF
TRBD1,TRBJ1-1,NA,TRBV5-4,TGTGCCAGCAGCGCCGGGACAGGGCGACTTGAAGCTTTCTTT,CASSAGTGRLEAFF
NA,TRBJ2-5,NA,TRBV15,TGTGCCACCAGCAGAGGGGACGGACAGCAAGAGACCCAGTACTTC,CATSRGDGQQETQYF
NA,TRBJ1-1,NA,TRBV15,TGTGCCACCAGCAGAGATCGGTCAGAAGCTTTCTTT,CATSRDRSEAFF
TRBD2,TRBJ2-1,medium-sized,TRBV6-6,TGTGCCAGCAGTCCCGACGGCGGGGGCTACAATGAGCAGTTCTTC,CASSPDGGGYNEQFF
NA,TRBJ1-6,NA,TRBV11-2,TGTGCCAGCAGCTTAGGGCAGGACAGCTATAATTCACCCCTCCACTTT,CASSLGQDSYNSPLHF
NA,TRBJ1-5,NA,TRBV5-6,TGTGCCAGCAGCTTGGGGACTTATCAGCCCCAGCATTTT,CASSLGTYQPQHF
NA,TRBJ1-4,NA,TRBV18,TGTGCCAGCTCACCAGGCCTGAATAATGAAAAACTGTTTTTT,CASSPGLNNEKLFF
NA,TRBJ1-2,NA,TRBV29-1,TGCAGCGTTGAGTCTCCTAGATGGGGCTACACCTTC,CSVESPRWGYTF
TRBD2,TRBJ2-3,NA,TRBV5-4,TGTGCCAGCAGCACCGGGACTACTAGCACAGATACGCAGTATTTT,CASSTGTTSTDTQYF
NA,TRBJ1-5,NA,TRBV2,TGTGCCAGCAGTGGGCCGAGGGGCAATCAGCCCCAGCATTTT,CASSGPRGNQPQHF
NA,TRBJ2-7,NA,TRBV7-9,TGTGCCAGCAGCTTCCCCCTTTCCTACGAGCAGTACTTC,CASSFPLSYEQYF
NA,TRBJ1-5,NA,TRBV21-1,TGTGCCAGCAGCAAAGAGGGGGGGCAAAGCAATCAGCCCCAGCATTTT,CASSKEGGQSNQPQHF
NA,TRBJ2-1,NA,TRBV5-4,TGTGCCAGCAGCTCCTTTACAGAGCAGTTCTTC,CASSSFTEQFF
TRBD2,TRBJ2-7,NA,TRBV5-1,TGCGCCAGCAGCCCGGGACTAGCGGGGCCCTACGAGCAGTACTTC,CASSPGLAGPYEQYF
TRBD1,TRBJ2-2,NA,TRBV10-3,TGTGCCATCAGTGAGATTTGGGGACAGGGGGCCGGGGAGCTGTTTTTT,CAISEIWGQGAGELFF
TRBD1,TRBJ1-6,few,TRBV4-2,TGTGCCAGCAGCCAACGGACAGGGGGCTCACCCCTCCACTTT,CASSQRTGGSPLHF
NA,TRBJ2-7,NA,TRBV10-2,TGCGCCAGCAAGGGGACTGACTCCTACGAGCAGTACTTC,CASKGTDSYEQYF